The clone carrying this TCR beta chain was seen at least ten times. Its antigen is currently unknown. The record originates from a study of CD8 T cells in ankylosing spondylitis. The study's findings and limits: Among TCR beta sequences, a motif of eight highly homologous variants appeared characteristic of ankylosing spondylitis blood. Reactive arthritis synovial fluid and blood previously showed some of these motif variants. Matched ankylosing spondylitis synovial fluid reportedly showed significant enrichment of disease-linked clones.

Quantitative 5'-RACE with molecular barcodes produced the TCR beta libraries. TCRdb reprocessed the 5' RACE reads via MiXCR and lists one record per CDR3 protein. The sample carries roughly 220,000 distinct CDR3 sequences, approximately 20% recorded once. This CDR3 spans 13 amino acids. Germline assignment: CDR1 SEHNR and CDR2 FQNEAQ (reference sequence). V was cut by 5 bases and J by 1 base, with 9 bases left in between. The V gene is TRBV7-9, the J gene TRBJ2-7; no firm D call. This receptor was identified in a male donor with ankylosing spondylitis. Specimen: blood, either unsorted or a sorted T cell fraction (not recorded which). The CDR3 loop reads CASSPPASYEQYF. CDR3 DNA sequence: TGTGCCAGCAGCCCCCCGGCGTCCTACGAGCAGTACTTC.